This TCR beta chain appears in the sequencing data of a study of shared clonotypes between healthy human individuals. About the study: Each donor's CD8 memory used one plate, CD8 naive two, each CD4 subset three.

Profiled with immunoSEQ multiplex PCR; TCRdb holds only in-frame clones, not every one. The table lists 1.4 million to 1.5 million clones, roughly 96% of them singletons. The germline V gene encodes CDR1 SGHRS and CDR2 YFSETQ. With 3 bases removed from V and 1 base from J, the gap between germline ends came to 34 bases. The CDR3 runs 23 residues. The sequence was collected from a young man in good health. Specimen: naive CD4+ T cells sorted from blood. Specified subset: CD45RA+ positively selected. The gene calls are TRBV5-1 and TRBJ2-2; TRBD1 or TRBD2 may be the D gene (5 bases each). The CDR3, as DNA: TGCGCCAGCAGCTGGGGGAAGAAGCCGGACAACCCAGGCGAGTCTAAGAACACCGGGGAGCTGTTTTTT. Residues: CASSWGKKPDNPGESKNTGELFF.